What follows are 2 T cell receptor beta chains derived from one specimen sequenced in a study of cytomegalovirus exposure and HLA in healthy donors (TCRdb year 2017). Library construction relied on the immunoSEQ multiplex PCR assay. A mixture of 60 forward primers for TCR Vbeta segments and 13 reverse primers for TCR Jbeta segments was used in the multiplex PCR. This is the immuneACCESS table as TCRdb keeps it, with only in-frame sequences that have V and J called. A part of the clones is gone; compared with another copy, unresolved V genes explain less than half, and the rest is unexplained. The sample yields 200,000 to 250,000 clones; under 80% were counted once. Roughly 0.22% of the sample is in the top ten clones. Sequenced input: PBMCs. The receptors were gathered from a girl under 10 years old in good health and CMV-seronegative.

The V call is TRBV6-5, the J call TRBJ1-5; TRBD1 aligns across 10 bases. The CDR3 is made up of 15 amino acids. CDR1 MNHEY and CDR2 SVGAGI come from the germline V gene. With 4 bases clipped from V and 4 bases from J, the junction kept 4 bases outside the gene matches. The CDR3, as DNA: TGTGCCAGCAGTTCCGCGGGACAGGGGAATCAGCCCCAGCATTTT. This translates into CASSSAGQGNQPQHF.

J is TRBJ1-2 and V is TRBV7-6; D not certain. The germline gives CDR1 SGHVS, CDR2 FNYEAQ. V dropped 5 bases and J dropped 6 bases, with 19 bases sitting between them. The CDR3 runs to 15 residues. In DNA, the CDR3 is TGTGCCAGCAGCCCCGGGAGCTCGGGGTTTGATGGCTACACCTTC. It specifies CASSPGSSGFDGYTF.